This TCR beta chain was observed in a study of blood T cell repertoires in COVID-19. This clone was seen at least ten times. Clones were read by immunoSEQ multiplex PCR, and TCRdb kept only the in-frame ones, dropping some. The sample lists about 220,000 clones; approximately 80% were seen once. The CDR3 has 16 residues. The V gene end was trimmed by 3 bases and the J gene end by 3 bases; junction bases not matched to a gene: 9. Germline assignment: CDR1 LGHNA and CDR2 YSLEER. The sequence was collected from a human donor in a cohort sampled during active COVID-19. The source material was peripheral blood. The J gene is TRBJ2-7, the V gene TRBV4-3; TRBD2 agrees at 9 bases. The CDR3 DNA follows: TGCGCCAGCAGCCATTCTGTAGCGGGGGACCGCTACGAGCAGTACTTC. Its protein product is CASSHSVAGDRYEQYF.